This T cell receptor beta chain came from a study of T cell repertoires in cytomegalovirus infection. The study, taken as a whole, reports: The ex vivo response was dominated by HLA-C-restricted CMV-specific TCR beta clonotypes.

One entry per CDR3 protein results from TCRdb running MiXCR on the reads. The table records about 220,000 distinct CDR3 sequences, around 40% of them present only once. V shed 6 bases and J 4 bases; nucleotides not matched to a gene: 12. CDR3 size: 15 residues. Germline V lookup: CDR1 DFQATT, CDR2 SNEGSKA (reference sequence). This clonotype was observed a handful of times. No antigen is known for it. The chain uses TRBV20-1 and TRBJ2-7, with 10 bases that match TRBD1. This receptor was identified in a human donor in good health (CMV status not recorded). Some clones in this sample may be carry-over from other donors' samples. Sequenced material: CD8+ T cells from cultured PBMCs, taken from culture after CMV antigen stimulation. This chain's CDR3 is CSAKPGQGTLYEQYF. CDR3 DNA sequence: TGCAGTGCCAAACCGGGACAGGGGACCCTATACGAGCAGTACTTC.